A selection of T cell receptor beta chains follows, all from one sample in a study of blood T cell repertoires in COVID-19. Data came from immunoSEQ multiplex PCR; TCRdb stores just in-frame clones and leaves some out. The table lists under 250,000 clones, over 70% of them singletons. Sequenced input: peripheral blood. The origin of the receptors is a man aged 35 to 55 with active or convalescent COVID-19. Each CDR3 is given with its conserved first and last residue. The order of the fields is V gene, clone size, D gene, J gene, CDR3 DNA, CDR3 protein. D genes are given only for firm matches. Only some rows state a clone size, as once, few, many or a class for expanded clones.

v_gene: TRBV13; abundance: .; d_gene: .; j_gene: TRBJ1-1; CDR3nt: TGTGCCAGCAGCTTAGTACAGGGCCGAAACACTGAAGCTTTCTTT; CDR3aa: CASSLVQGRNTEAFF
v_gene: TRBV2; abundance: .; d_gene: .; j_gene: TRBJ2-1; CDR3nt: TGTGCCAGCAGTGCAAGCACCTCCTACAATGAGCAGTTCTTC; CDR3aa: CASSASTSYNEQFF
v_gene: TRBV24-1; abundance: .; d_gene: .; j_gene: TRBJ2-3; CDR3nt: TGTGCCACCAGTGATAATAGAGGAGCAGATACGCAGTATTTT; CDR3aa: CATSDNRGADTQYF
v_gene: TRBV25-1; abundance: .; d_gene: .; j_gene: TRBJ1-2; CDR3nt: TGTGCCAGCAGTGAACTGGGCGACTATGGCTACACCTTC; CDR3aa: CASSELGDYGYTF
v_gene: TRBV20-1; abundance: .; d_gene: .; j_gene: TRBJ1-5; CDR3nt: TGCAGTGCTAGTGGACAGTTAAGCAATCAGCCCCAGCATTTT; CDR3aa: CSASGQLSNQPQHF
v_gene: TRBV7-3; abundance: .; d_gene: TRBD2; j_gene: TRBJ2-1; CDR3nt: TGTGCCAGCAGCTCGCTAGCGGGAGCCTACAATGAGCAGTTCTTC; CDR3aa: CASSSLAGAYNEQFF
v_gene: TRBV10-3; abundance: .; d_gene: TRBD1; j_gene: TRBJ1-2; CDR3nt: TGTGCCATCAGTGGGAGGACCGCGGGACAGGTGGGAGGCTACACCTTC; CDR3aa: CAISGRTAGQVGGYTF
v_gene: TRBV13; abundance: .; d_gene: TRBD2; j_gene: TRBJ2-3; CDR3nt: TGTGCCAGCAGCTCCACCCCCGGGACTAGCACAAATACGCAGTATTTT; CDR3aa: CASSSTPGTSTNTQYF
v_gene: TRBV5-6; abundance: .; d_gene: .; j_gene: TRBJ2-5; CDR3nt: TGTGCCAGCAGCTTATCGACAGTTCAAGAGACCCAGTACTTC; CDR3aa: CASSLSTVQETQYF
v_gene: TRBV7-3; abundance: .; d_gene: .; j_gene: TRBJ1-1; CDR3nt: TGTGCCAGCAAAAGAACAGAGTACACTGAAGCTTTCTTT; CDR3aa: CASKRTEYTEAFF
v_gene: TRBV4-1; abundance: once; d_gene: TRBD1; j_gene: TRBJ1-3; CDR3nt: TGCGCCAGCAGCCGCTCGAGACAGGGGCCGGGGGGAAACACCATATATTTT; CDR3aa: CASSRSRQGPGGNTIYF
v_gene: TRBV28; abundance: .; d_gene: .; j_gene: TRBJ2-6; CDR3nt: TGTGCCAGCAGTTCAGGACAGACTGGGGCCAACGTCCTGACTTTC; CDR3aa: CASSSGQTGANVLTF
v_gene: TRBV6-1; abundance: .; d_gene: .; j_gene: TRBJ2-3; CDR3nt: TGTGCCAGCAGTGATTCAGGGCGGTCGCAGTATTTT; CDR3aa: CASSDSGRSQYF
v_gene: TRBV27; abundance: .; d_gene: TRBD1; j_gene: TRBJ2-1; CDR3nt: TGTGCCAGCAGTTTATTCCAGGGGGTCTCCTACAATGAGCAGTTCTTC; CDR3aa: CASSLFQGVSYNEQFF
v_gene: TRBV7-8; abundance: .; d_gene: TRBD1; j_gene: TRBJ2-7; CDR3nt: TGTGCCAGCAGCTTAACGGGACAGGGGGGTTACGAGCAGTACTTC; CDR3aa: CASSLTGQGGYEQYF
v_gene: TRBV19; abundance: .; d_gene: TRBD1; j_gene: TRBJ1-5; CDR3nt: TGTGCCAGTAGTAAAAGACAGGGTGAGGGCAATCAGCCCCAGCATTTT; CDR3aa: CASSKRQGEGNQPQHF
v_gene: TRBV30; abundance: .; d_gene: TRBD2; j_gene: TRBJ2-7; CDR3nt: TGTGCCTGGGATAGAACTAGCGCTGGCTCCTACGAGCAGTACTTC; CDR3aa: CAWDRTSAGSYEQYF
v_gene: TRBV28; abundance: once; d_gene: TRBD1; j_gene: TRBJ1-5; CDR3nt: TGTGCCAGTCGACAGGGGGCCCAGCCCCAGCATTTT; CDR3aa: CASRQGAQPQHF
v_gene: TRBV9; abundance: once; d_gene: .; j_gene: TRBJ2-5; CDR3nt: TGTGCCAGCAGTGGAGGGGAGACCCAGTACTTC; CDR3aa: CASSGGETQYF
v_gene: TRBV5-8; abundance: few; d_gene: .; j_gene: TRBJ2-1; CDR3nt: TGTGCCAGCAATACACGTTGGCGGGACAATGAGCAGTTCTTC; CDR3aa: CASNTRWRDNEQFF
v_gene: TRBV6-5; abundance: .; d_gene: .; j_gene: TRBJ2-1; CDR3nt: TGTGCCAGCAGTAATCAACAGGTCAATGAGCAGTTCTTC; CDR3aa: CASSNQQVNEQFF
v_gene: TRBV10-3; abundance: .; d_gene: .; j_gene: TRBJ1-2; CDR3nt: TGTGCCATCAGTGGTTGGGGCTCCCCCAACTATGGCTACACCTTC; CDR3aa: CAISGWGSPNYGYTF
v_gene: TRBV11-1; abundance: few; d_gene: TRBD1; j_gene: TRBJ1-1; CDR3nt: TGTGCCAGCAGCTTCCAGGGGGCATCGGGTGAAGCTTTCTTT; CDR3aa: CASSFQGASGEAFF
v_gene: TRBV6-6; abundance: few; d_gene: TRBD1; j_gene: TRBJ1-6; CDR3nt: TGTGCCAGCACCACGGGGACAGATTATAATTCACCCCTCCACTTT; CDR3aa: CASTTGTDYNSPLHF
v_gene: TRBV11-2; abundance: .; d_gene: .; j_gene: TRBJ2-1; CDR3nt: TGTGCCAGCAGCACCAGGGAACATGAGCAGTTCTTC; CDR3aa: CASSTREHEQFF
v_gene: TRBV7-8; abundance: .; d_gene: TRBD1; j_gene: TRBJ1-5; CDR3nt: TGTGCCAGCAGCCGAGGGACAGGATACAATCAGCCCCAGCATTTT; CDR3aa: CASSRGTGYNQPQHF
v_gene: TRBV7-2; abundance: .; d_gene: .; j_gene: TRBJ2-7; CDR3nt: TGTGCCAGCAGCCCCAGGACAGCTCACTACGAGCAGTACTTC; CDR3aa: CASSPRTAHYEQYF
v_gene: TRBV7-8; abundance: once; d_gene: .; j_gene: TRBJ2-5; CDR3nt: TGTGCCAGCAGCTTAGGTCCCAAAGAGACCCAGTACTTC; CDR3aa: CASSLGPKETQYF
v_gene: TRBV7-9; abundance: .; d_gene: .; j_gene: TRBJ2-7; CDR3nt: TGTGCCAGCAGCCCAACGACAGCGTACGAGCAGTACTTC; CDR3aa: CASSPTTAYEQYF
v_gene: TRBV6-5; abundance: .; d_gene: TRBD1; j_gene: TRBJ2-7; CDR3nt: TGTGCCAGTAAGGACAGGGGGTTGTACGAGCAGTACTTC; CDR3aa: CASKDRGLYEQYF
v_gene: TRBV5-4; abundance: .; d_gene: TRBD1; j_gene: TRBJ2-7; CDR3nt: TGTGCCAGCAGCTTGGGACAGGGGGCCTACGAGCAGTACTTC; CDR3aa: CASSLGQGAYEQYF
v_gene: TRBV27; abundance: .; d_gene: TRBD1; j_gene: TRBJ2-7; CDR3nt: TGTGCCAGCAGATCCTGGACAGGGGGTTCCTACGAGCAGTACTTC; CDR3aa: CASRSWTGGSYEQYF
v_gene: TRBV7-9; abundance: once; d_gene: .; j_gene: TRBJ2-3; CDR3nt: TGTGCCAGCAGCTTAGCGATCCATTTGAGGGTACTGGAAACAGATACGCAGTATTTT; CDR3aa: CASSLAIHLRVLETDTQYF
v_gene: TRBV2; abundance: .; d_gene: TRBD2; j_gene: TRBJ2-1; CDR3nt: TGTGCCAGCAGTGAACCAATCCATAGCGGGACCAATGAGCAGTTCTTC; CDR3aa: CASSEPIHSGTNEQFF
v_gene: TRBV19; abundance: .; d_gene: TRBD1; j_gene: TRBJ1-5; CDR3nt: TGTGCCAGTAGTATAGCCGGGCAGGGGGCTAATCAGCCCCAGCATTTT; CDR3aa: CASSIAGQGANQPQHF
v_gene: TRBV7-2; abundance: .; d_gene: .; j_gene: TRBJ1-1; CDR3nt: TGTGCCAGCAGCTTAGAGGGCGGTTTAGGGGCTGAAGCTTTCTTT; CDR3aa: CASSLEGGLGAEAFF
v_gene: TRBV7-2; abundance: .; d_gene: .; j_gene: TRBJ1-1; CDR3nt: TGTGCCAGCAGCCCTAGCCTGAACACTGAAGCTTTCTTT; CDR3aa: CASSPSLNTEAFF
v_gene: TRBV3-1/TRBV3-2; abundance: .; d_gene: TRBD1; j_gene: TRBJ2-5; CDR3nt: TGTGCCAGCTCCCCCCCTAAGGGACAGGGGAAAGAGACCCAGTACTTC; CDR3aa: CASSPPKGQGKETQYF
v_gene: TRBV3-1/TRBV3-2; abundance: .; d_gene: .; j_gene: TRBJ2-1; CDR3nt: TGTGCCAGCAGCCCTACAATGGCGGCCTACAATGAGCAGTTCTTC; CDR3aa: CASSPTMAAYNEQFF
v_gene: TRBV27; abundance: few; d_gene: .; j_gene: TRBJ2-1; CDR3nt: TGTGCCAGCAGCCTTGATGGAACTAGCCTAGGGCATGAGCAGTTCTTC; CDR3aa: CASSLDGTSLGHEQFF
v_gene: TRBV7-3; abundance: .; d_gene: .; j_gene: TRBJ2-5; CDR3nt: TGTGCCAGCAGCTTAGTAGGGCTATCGGGGGAGACCCAGTACTTC; CDR3aa: CASSLVGLSGETQYF
v_gene: TRBV6-1; abundance: .; d_gene: .; j_gene: TRBJ1-5; CDR3nt: TGTGCCAGCAGTGAAGAGATGCCAGGGGCTTTCAATCAGCCCCAGCATTTT; CDR3aa: CASSEEMPGAFNQPQHF